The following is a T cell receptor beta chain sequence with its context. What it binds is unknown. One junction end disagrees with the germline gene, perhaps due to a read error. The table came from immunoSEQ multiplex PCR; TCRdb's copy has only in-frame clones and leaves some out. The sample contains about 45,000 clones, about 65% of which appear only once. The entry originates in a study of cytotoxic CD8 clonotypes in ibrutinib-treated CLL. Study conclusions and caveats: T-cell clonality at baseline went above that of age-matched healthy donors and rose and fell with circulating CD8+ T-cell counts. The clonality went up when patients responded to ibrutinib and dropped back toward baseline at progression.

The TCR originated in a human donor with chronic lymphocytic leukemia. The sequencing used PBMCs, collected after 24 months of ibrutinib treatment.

Here the CDR3 reads CASSRTTGTTDTQYF. Written as DNA, the CDR3 is TGTGCTAGCAGCAGAACAACCGGGACCACAGATACGCAGTATTTT. The chain recombines TRBV7-7 with TRBJ2-3; D is perhaps TRBD1 or TRBD2 (5 bases each). CDR1 and CDR2 (germline): SSHAT, FNYEAQ (reference sequence). The CDR3 is made up of 15 amino acids.